The 28 T cell receptor beta chains below were found in one sample sequenced in a study of OX40 agonist ivuxolimab in advanced cancers. Method: immunoSEQ multiplex PCR; TCRdb's copy keeps in-frame clones and lacks some. The data contain about 98,000 clones, 85% to 95% of them singletons. The sample in question was CD4+ or CD8+ T cells sorted from blood, obtained in a trial of the OX40 agonist ivuxolimab. These receptors all come from an adult with an advanced solid tumor such as melanoma, head and neck, liver or kidney cancer.

The rearrangement links TRBV6-5 to TRBJ1-2; D is uncertain. Germline-derived CDR1 and CDR2 are MNHEY and SVGAGI. V lost 0 bases, J lost 0 bases, and 11 bases lay in between. The CDR3 totals 16 residues. CDR3 DNA sequence: TGTGCCAGCAGTTACTCTGCGTTGGCTCCTAACTATGGCTACACCTTC. Amino acids: CASSYSALAPNYGYTF.

The chain uses TRBV21-1 and TRBJ1-1; the table's D call of TRBD1 was not tested on the DNA. TRBV21-1 is flagged as a pseudogene. The CDR3 spans 19 residues. CDR3 protein: CASSYTPGGDRGRDTEAFF. Here the CDR3 DNA reads TGTGCCAGCAGCTACACGCCGGGAGGGGACAGGGGGCGGGACACTGAAGCTTTCTTT.

V usage is TRBV7-1 and J usage is TRBJ2-1, with TRBD2 as a possible D gene (7 bases). TRBV7-1 is flagged as an ORF with uncertain function. The CDR3 runs to 15 residues. V gave up 4 bases and J gave up 5 bases, with 15 bases separating them. The CDR3 region has the DNA TGTGCCAGCAGCTTAAAAGCGGGGACACACAATGAGCAGTTCTTC. Translated, it gives CASSLKAGTHNEQFF.

This clone appeared once. The chain employs TRBV28 and TRBJ1-1; D ambiguous. Per germline, CDR1 MDHEN and CDR2 SYDVKM. Between the trimmed V and J ends, which lost 3 bases and 2 bases, there was a span of 13 bases. The CDR3 extends over 15 amino acids. CDR3 in amino acids: CASSLFPRPNTEAFF. Written as DNA, the CDR3 is TGTGCCAGCAGTTTGTTCCCCAGGCCCAACACTGAAGCTTTCTTT.

The gene calls are TRBV12-5 and TRBJ2-7; weak D call: TRBD1 (6 bases). The ends were cut back, 7 bases at V and 6 bases at J, with 13 bases in the middle. In germline, CDR1 is LGHNT, CDR2 FRNRAP. This CDR3 has 12 residues. The CDR3 nucleotides are TGTGCTAGTGCCTTGGACAGCCTCGAGCAGTACTTC. Residues: CASALDSLEQYF.

The V call is TRBV5-5, the J call TRBJ1-1, with a weak D call TRBD1 (5 bases). Germline lookup yields CDR1 SGHKS and CDR2 YYEKEE (reference sequence). The CDR3 consists of 15 residues. Deletions cut 5 bases from V and 1 base from J, with 15 bases between. This CDR3 is CASRRSQATNTEAFF. Here the CDR3 DNA reads TGTGCCAGCAGGAGATCACAGGCGACGAACACTGAAGCTTTCTTT.

This clone came up once. The CDR3 bases are TGCAGCGCTACTTATAGCAATCAGCCCCAGCATTTT. Its translation: CSATYSNQPQHF. The chain recombines TRBV29-1 with TRBJ1-5, with D unclear. Trimming left V 7 bases short and J 0 bases short, with 7 bases between. The CDR3 covers 12 residues. Per the germline V gene, CDR1 is SQVTM and CDR2 is ANQGSEA.

The V call is TRBV5-1, the J call TRBJ2-1; TRBD1 matches at 9 bases. The length of the CDR3 is 15 residues. The V gene end was trimmed by 4 bases and the J gene end by 3 bases; junction bases not matched to a gene: 5. CDR1 is SGHRS, CDR2 YFSETQ, per germline. The CDR3 nucleotides read TGCGCCAGCAGCATGGGACAGGGCTACTACAATGAGCAGTTCTTC. Protein: CASSMGQGYYNEQFF.

The rearrangement joins TRBV30 to TRBJ2-1, with 8 nucleotides matching TRBD2. Germline CDR1 GTSNPN, CDR2 SVGIG (reference sequence). CDR3 length equals 13 residues. Trimming cost V 8 bases and J 5 bases; bases outside gene matches: 8. The CDR3 DNA sequence: TGTGCCCGCCAAGCAGCGGGGGACAATGAGCAGTTCTTC. This encodes CARQAAGDNEQFF.

Concerning this clone: One end of the junction varies from germline; a read error may be responsible. Distinct nucleotide sequences in the sample also encode this CDR3. This sequence joins TRBV6-5 and TRBJ1-5; D may be TRBD1 (5 bases). The CDR3 length is 14 residues. CDR1 is MNHEY and CDR2 is SVGAGI in the germline V gene. The CDR3 DNA sequence: TGTGCCAGCAGCTACTCTGCCGGGGGTCAGCCCCAGCATTTT. This codes for CASSYSAGGQPQHF.

The chain joins TRBV18 to TRBJ2-1, with 9 positions matching TRBD1. The trim removed 6 bases at V and 8 bases at J, leaving 8 bases unmatched. The CDR3 runs 14 residues. Germline CDR1 reads KGHSH; CDR2 reads LQKENI. Here the CDR3 reads CASSRDRESDEQFF. Here the CDR3 DNA reads TGTGCCAGCTCGCGGGACAGGGAGTCGGATGAGCAGTTCTTC.

The genes are TRBV19 and TRBJ1-5, with D unclear. Trimming took 2 bases from V and 6 from J, leaving 8 bases between them. Germline-derived CDR1 and CDR2 are LNHDA and SQIVND (reference sequence). The CDR3 runs to 13 residues. The CDR3 region has the DNA TGTGCCAGTAGTATATGGGTGGGTCAGCCCCAGCATTTT. Residues: CASSIWVGQPQHF.

CDR3 in amino acids: CASSLEGAPNEKLFF. The CDR3 nucleotides are TGCGCCAGCAGCTTGGAGGGGGCACCTAATGAAAAACTGTTTTTT. The chain uses TRBV5-1 and TRBJ1-4; 7 positions match TRBD1. The CDR3 extends over 15 amino acids. Trimming cost V 0 bases and J 3 bases; bases outside gene matches: 2. Germline CDR1 and CDR2: SGHRS and YFSETQ.

The CDR3 DNA reads TGTGCCAGCGCCCTGGGGGAGGCAACTAATGAAAAACTGTTTTTT. Its translation: CASALGEATNEKLFF. V gene TRBV2 combines with J gene TRBJ1-4; TRBD1 is a possible D gene (5 bases). Trimming left V 8 bases short and J 0 bases short, with 13 bases between. In germline, CDR1 is SNHLY, CDR2 FYNNEI. CDR3 length: 15 amino acids.

This clone was seen just once. This rearrangement joins TRBV6-5 to TRBJ2-3; possibly TRBD2 for D (5 bases). V was clipped by 0 bases and J by 0 bases, with 7 bases between them. This CDR3 is built from 15 residues. Germline loops: CDR1 MNHEY, CDR2 SVGAGI. The CDR3 coding sequence is TGTGCCAGCAGTTACTCTAGCGCCAGCACAGATACGCAGTATTTT. It encodes CASSYSSASTDTQYF.

This chain links TRBV6-5 with TRBJ1-3; D is ambiguous. The CDR3 totals 14 residues. Deletions cut 5 bases from V and 1 base from J, with 9 bases between. Germline values: CDR1 MNHEY, CDR2 SVGAGI. CDR3 protein: CASSTDGSGNTIYF. The CDR3 region has the DNA TGTGCCAGCAGTACCGACGGGTCTGGAAACACCATATATTTT.

This chain links TRBV15 with TRBJ2-3, with 9 bases matching TRBD2. Unmatched junction bases numbered 18, after V lost 4 bases and J lost 1 base. Germline CDR1 reads LNHNV; CDR2 reads YYDKDF (reference sequence). This CDR3 is built from 20 residues. Written as DNA, the CDR3 is TGTGCCACCAGCAAAAAACTAGCGGGTCCTGGTGGGGCGGGCACAGATACGCAGTATTTT. It specifies CATSKKLAGPGGAGTDTQYF.

The rearrangement joins TRBV5-1 to TRBJ2-3; 9 bases agree with TRBD2. With 0 bases clipped from V and 0 bases from J, the junction kept 5 bases outside the gene matches. This CDR3 region has 17 residues. Per germline, CDR1 SGHRS and CDR2 YFSETQ. CDR3 coding DNA: TGCGCCAGCAGCTTGGGAGCGGGGGGCCGAAGCACAGATACGCAGTATTTT. This translates into CASSLGAGGRSTDTQYF. The entire variable domain, with the rest obtained from reference TRBV5-1 and TRBJ2-3, is as follows: KAGVTQTPRYLIKTRGQQVTLSCSPISGHRSVSWYQQTPGQGLQFLFEYFSETQRNKGNFPGRFSGRQFSNSRSEMNVSTLELGDSALYLCASSLGAGGRSTDTQYFGPGTRLTVL.

The CDR3 region has the DNA TGTGCCTGGAGGACAGGGTCGGCCGAGCAGTACTTC. This gives the protein CAWRTGSAEQYF. The V gene is TRBV30, the J gene TRBJ2-7; TRBD1 matches 7 bases. This CDR3 spans 12 amino acids. In germline, CDR1 is GTSNPN, CDR2 SVGIG (reference sequence). V lost 3 bases and J lost 6; bases outside the gene matches: 5.

The chain recombines TRBV19 with TRBJ2-7; TRBD1 or TRBD2 may be the D gene (5 bases each). CDR1 is LNHDA and CDR2 is SQIVND in the germline V gene (reference sequence). Trimming shortened V by 3 bases and J by 3 bases, and 12 bases separated the two germline ends. This CDR3 contains 14 residues. The CDR3 loop is CASSIRQGRYEQYF. Here the CDR3 DNA reads TGTGCCAGTAGTATCAGGCAGGGACGCTACGAGCAGTACTTC.

The chain employs TRBV5-6 and TRBJ2-7; D uncertain. V was shortened by 5 bases and J by 1 base, with 16 bases between the two germline ends. Germline values: CDR1 SGHDT, CDR2 YYEEEE. The CDR3 covers 15 residues. This CDR3 reads CASSPSLHASYEQYF. The CDR3 nucleotides read TGTGCCAGCAGTCCCAGCTTACATGCGTCCTACGAGCAGTACTTC.

The CDR3 loop reads CSAGRGTSLPGELFF. CDR3 in DNA: TGCAGCGCAGGCCGCGGGACTAGCCTCCCCGGGGAGCTGTTTTTT. The rearrangement links TRBV29-1 to TRBJ2-2, with TRBD2 matching over 9 bases. The CDR3 spans 15 residues. After removal of 7 bases from V and 6 bases from J, the junction contained 12 bases not matched to a gene. Per the germline V gene, CDR1 is SQVTM and CDR2 is ANQGSEA.

The V call is TRBV30, the J call TRBJ1-4; D uncertain. Germline V gene data show CDR1 as GTSNPN and CDR2 as SVGIG (reference sequence). CDR3 size: 11 residues. V was pared by 3 bases and J by 5 bases, with 4 bases between. CDR3 sequence: CAWSLNEKLFF. CDR3 nucleotides: TGTGCCTGGAGCCTAAATGAAAAACTGTTTTTT.

CDR3 sequence reads: CSARGFQPQHF. The CDR3 coding sequence is TGCAGTGCTAGAGGGTTCCAGCCCCAGCATTTT. The J gene is TRBJ1-5, the V gene TRBV20-1, with no clear D. The germline V gene has CDR1 DFQATT and CDR2 SNEGSKA (reference sequence). The CDR3 has 11 residues. Trimming removed 1 base at V and 7 bases at J, with 5 bases between.

This clone occurred a few times. V gene TRBV18 combines with J gene TRBJ1-1; D uncertain. The CDR3 is 13 residues long. Between the trimmed V and J ends, which lost 3 bases and 0 bases, there was a span of 5 bases. Germline V gene sequence: CDR1 KGHSH, CDR2 LQKENI. CDR3 region: CASSPTMNTEAFF. The CDR3 DNA reads as TGTGCCAGCTCACCGACCATGAACACTGAAGCTTTCTTT.

A note on this clone: Mismatch with germline at one junction end may stem from a read error. The V and J genes are TRBV7-9 and TRBJ2-1; 11 bases fit TRBD2. This CDR3 spans 19 amino acids. Germline V gene sequence: CDR1 SEHNR, CDR2 FQNEAQ (reference sequence). The CDR3 DNA sequence: TGTGCCAGCAGCTTAAGCGGACTAGCGGGCGTTATCTCCAACAATGAGCAGTTCTTC. Amino acids: CASSLSGLAGVISNNEQFF.

The sample holds a few counts of this clone. J is TRBJ1-6 and V is TRBV2; 9 bases agree with TRBD1. The CDR3 contains 14 residues. Germline assignment: CDR1 SNHLY and CDR2 FYNNEI. Unmatched junction bases numbered 4, after V lost 7 bases and J lost 6 bases. The CDR3 region is CASTKTGGNSPLHF. DNA of the CDR3: TGTGCCAGCACCAAGACAGGGGGTAATTCACCCCTCCACTTT.

Comment on this clone: Other DNA sequences in this specimen translate into the identical CDR3. The chain is built from TRBV19 and TRBJ2-3; the D is unclear. The CDR3 covers 15 residues. Germline V gene lookup returns CDR1 LNHDA and CDR2 SQIVND (reference sequence). V lost 5 bases to trimming and J lost 6 bases, with 18 bases between them. CDR3 in amino acids: CASSPERGRPDTQYF. CDR3 coding DNA: TGTGCCAGTAGTCCTGAACGCGGAAGACCGGATACGCAGTATTTT.